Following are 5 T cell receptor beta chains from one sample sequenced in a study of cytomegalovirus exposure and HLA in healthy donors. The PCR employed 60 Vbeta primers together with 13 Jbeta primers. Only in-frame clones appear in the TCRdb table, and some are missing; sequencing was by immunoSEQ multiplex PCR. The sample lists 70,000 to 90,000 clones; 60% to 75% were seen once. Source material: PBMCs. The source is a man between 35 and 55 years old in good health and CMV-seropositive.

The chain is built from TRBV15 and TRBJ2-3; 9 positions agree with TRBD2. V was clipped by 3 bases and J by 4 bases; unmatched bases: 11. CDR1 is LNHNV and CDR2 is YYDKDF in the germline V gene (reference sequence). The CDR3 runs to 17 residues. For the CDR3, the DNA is TGTGCCACCAGCAGGGGGATGATAGCGGGGGCCCCAGATACGCAGTATTTT. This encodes CATSRGMIAGAPDTQYF. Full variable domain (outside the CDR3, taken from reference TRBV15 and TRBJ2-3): DAMVIQNPRYQVTQFGKPVTLSCSQTLNHNVMYWYQQKSSQAPKLLFHYYDKDFNNEADTPDNFQSRRPNTSFCFLDIRSPGLGDTAMYLCATSRGMIAGAPDTQYFGPGTRLTVL.

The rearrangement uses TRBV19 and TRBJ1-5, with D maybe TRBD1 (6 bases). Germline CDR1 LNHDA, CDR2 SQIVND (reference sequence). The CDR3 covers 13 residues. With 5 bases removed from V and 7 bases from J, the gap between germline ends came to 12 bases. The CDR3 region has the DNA TGTGCCAGTAGTGAAACAGGGCACCAGCCCCAGCATTTT. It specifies CASSETGHQPQHF.

CDR3 in amino acids: CASSPTSGGVFPVSYEQYF. The CDR3 DNA reads as TGTGCCAGCAGCCCGACTAGCGGGGGGGTATTCCCCGTCTCCTACGAGCAGTACTTC. The chain joins TRBV7-8 to TRBJ2-7; 14 nucleotides align to TRBD2. Losses at the gene ends were 5 bases for V and 0 bases for J; bases not matched to a gene: 12. This CDR3 spans 19 amino acids. CDR1 and CDR2 (germline): SGHVS, FQNEAQ.

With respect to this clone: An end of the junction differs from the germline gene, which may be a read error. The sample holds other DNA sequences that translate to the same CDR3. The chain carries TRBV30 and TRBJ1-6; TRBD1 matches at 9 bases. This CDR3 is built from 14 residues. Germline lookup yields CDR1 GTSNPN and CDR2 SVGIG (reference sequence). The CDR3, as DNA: TGTGCCTGGGGGACAGGGATGAAGAATTCCCCCCTCCACTTT. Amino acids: CAWGTGMKNSPLHF. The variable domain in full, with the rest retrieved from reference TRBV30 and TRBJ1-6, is SQTIHQWPATLVQPVGSPLSLECTVEGTSNPNLYWYRQAAGRGLQLLFYSVGIGQISSEVPQNLSASRPQDRQFILSSKKLLLSDSGFYLCAWGTGMKNSPLHFGNGTRLTVT.

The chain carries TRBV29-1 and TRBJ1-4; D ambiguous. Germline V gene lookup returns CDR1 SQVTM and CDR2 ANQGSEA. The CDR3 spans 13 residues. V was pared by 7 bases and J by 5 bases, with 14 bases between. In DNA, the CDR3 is TGCAGCGCCGGACTGGTGGGGAATGAAAAACTGTTTTTT. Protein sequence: CSAGLVGNEKLFF.